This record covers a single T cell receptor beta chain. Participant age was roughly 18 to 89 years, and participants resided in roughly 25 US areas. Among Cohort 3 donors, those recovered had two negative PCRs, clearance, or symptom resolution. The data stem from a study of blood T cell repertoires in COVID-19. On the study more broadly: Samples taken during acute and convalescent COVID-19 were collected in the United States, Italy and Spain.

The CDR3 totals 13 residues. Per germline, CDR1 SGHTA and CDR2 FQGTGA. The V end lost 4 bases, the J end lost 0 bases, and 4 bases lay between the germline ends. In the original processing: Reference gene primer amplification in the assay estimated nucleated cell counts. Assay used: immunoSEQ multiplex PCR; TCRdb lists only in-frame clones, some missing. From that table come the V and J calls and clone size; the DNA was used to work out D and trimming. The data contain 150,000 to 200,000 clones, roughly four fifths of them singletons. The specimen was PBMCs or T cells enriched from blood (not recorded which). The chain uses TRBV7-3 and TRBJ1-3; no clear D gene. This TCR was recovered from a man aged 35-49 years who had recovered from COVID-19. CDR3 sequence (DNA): TGTGCCAGCAGCTCCTACTCTGGAAACACCATATATTTT. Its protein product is CASSSYSGNTIYF.